The entry below describes one TCR beta chain. Its antigen is not identified. The sample is drawn from a study of regulatory T cells in long-lasting Graves disease. General study findings and limits: Persistent Graves' patients showed reduced TCR diversity versus newly diagnosed patients. Thyroid tissue was not sampled; only peripheral blood was.

Trimming shortened V by 1 base and J by 5 bases, and 11 bases separated the two germline ends. Germline V gene data show CDR1 as SGHTA and CDR2 as FQGTGA. The CDR3 has 14 residues. Indicated time point: persistent/refractory GD, antithyroid drugs over 5 years with positive TRAb. From RNA extracted from PBMCs, the TCR library was made. Sequencing libraries for TCR beta were prepared with iRepertoire HTBI primers and Arm-PCR of CDR3 regions. TCRdb processed the multiplex PCR reads anew with MiXCR; each CDR3 protein has one entry. The data hold roughly 700,000 distinct CDR3 sequences, with around 30% observed a single time.

The V call is TRBV7-3, the J call TRBJ1-1, with D possibly TRBD1 on 6 matching bases. Sequenced here: peripheral blood mononuclear cells (PBMCs), sampled when the disease was refractory, from a patient treated with antithyroid drugs. The origin of this receptor is a female donor with Graves disease. In DNA form, the CDR3 reads TGTGCCAGCAGCTTAAGGAGCAGGGGAACTGAAGCTTTCTTT. Translation gives CASSLRSRGTEAFF.